The next 14 T cell receptor beta chains were all read from a single sample in a study of T cell repertoires in cytomegalovirus infection. TCRdb reprocessed the reads via MiXCR and lists one record per CDR3 protein. The sample lists roughly 730,000 distinct CDR3 sequences, around 31% occurring once. These TCRs are of unknown antigen specificity. Sample: cultured PBMCs, taken from culture after CMV antigen stimulation. The receptors originated from a human donor in good health (CMV status not recorded). Some clones in this sample may be carry-over from other donors' samples.

The chain joins TRBV10-3 to TRBJ2-2, with 10 bases identical to TRBD2. Germline CDR1 reads ENHRY; CDR2 reads SYGVKD. Germline trimming cut 3 bases from V and 4 bases from J; bases unmatched to any gene: 11. The CDR3 runs to 18 residues. This CDR3 reads CAISDRSGRAEGTGELFF. The CDR3 nucleotides read TGTGCCATCAGTGATAGGAGCGGGAGGGCCGAAGGCACCGGGGAGCTGTTTTTT.

The chain uses TRBV7-9 and TRBJ2-1; 11 positions match TRBD2. CDR1 is SEHNR and CDR2 is FQNEAQ in the germline V gene (reference sequence). The CDR3 has 15 residues. V gave up 4 bases and J gave up 8 bases; unmatched junction bases: 7. The CDR3 here is CASSSGLAVRDEQFF. Written as DNA, the CDR3 is TGTGCCAGCAGCTCGGGACTAGCGGTCAGGGATGAGCAGTTCTTC. The whole variable domain, remainder taken from reference TRBV7-9 and TRBJ2-1, is DTGVSQNPRHKITKRGQNVTFRCDPISEHNRLYWYRQTLGQGPEFLTYFQNEAQLEKSRLLSDRFSAERPKGSFSTLEIQRTEQGDSAMYLCASSSGLAVRDEQFFGPGTRLTVL.

This clonotype occurred once. This CDR3 is CATRDRVFEQFF. The CDR3 DNA follows: TGTGCCACCCGGGACAGGGTTTTTGAGCAGTTCTTC. The V and J genes are TRBV6-2 or TRBV6-3 and TRBJ2-1; 9 bases line up with TRBD1. V was clipped by 10 bases and J by 9 bases; unmatched bases: 7. From germline, CDR1 is MNHEY and CDR2 SVGEGT. This CDR3 spans 12 amino acids.

The chain carries TRBV6-1 and TRBJ2-3; D is possibly TRBD2 (6 bases). Trimming took off 10 bases at V and 10 bases at J, with 15 bases between the two ends. Germline CDR1 reads MNHNS; CDR2 reads SASEGT. The CDR3 has 11 amino acids. The CDR3 nucleotides read TGTGCCATTACGGGGGTCTCGGCGCAGTATTTT. It encodes CAITGVSAQYF.

The gene calls are TRBV5-1 and TRBJ2-1; 7 bases are a match to TRBD2. Germline V gives CDR1 SGHRS, CDR2 YFSETQ. Losses at the gene ends were 0 bases for V and 10 bases for J; bases not matched to a gene: 7. This CDR3 has 14 residues. The CDR3 sequence is CASSLAPTGGEQFF. The CDR3 DNA reads TGCGCCAGCAGCTTGGCCCCGACGGGAGGAGAGCAGTTCTTC.

The chain is built from TRBV27 and TRBJ1-1; D is undetermined. CDR3 length: 13 amino acids. V shed 5 bases and J shed 4 bases, with 11 bases lying between them. Per the germline V gene, CDR1 is MNHEY and CDR2 is SMNVEV (reference sequence). The CDR3 loop reads CASSPRLTTEAFF. The CDR3 bases are TGTGCCAGCAGTCCCCGTCTGACCACTGAAGCTTTCTTT.

This clonotype was found a few times. The genes are TRBV7-2 and TRBJ2-5; TRBD2 matches 11 bases. V lost 2 bases to trimming and J lost 4 bases; unmatched junction nucleotides: 15. CDR1 and CDR2 (germline): SGHTA, FQGNSA. The CDR3 consists of 19 residues. CDR3 coding DNA: TGTGCCAGCAGCTTATGGGGGAGTAGCGGGAGGGCCTTAGCAGAGACCCAGTACTTC. It is translated as CASSLWGSSGRALAETQYF.

The genes are TRBV6-8 and TRBJ2-3; the match to TRBD2 covers 7 bases. V dropped 10 bases and J dropped 10; count of bases not matched to a gene: 20. The CDR3 is 15 residues long. In germline, CDR1 is MNHGY, CDR2 SAAAGT. The CDR3 here is CATLTRLAAASAQYF. CDR3 coding DNA: TGTGCCACCCTTACCCGGCTAGCGGCAGCCTCTGCGCAGTATTTT.

This clonotype was seen more than once but under ten times. V is TRBV7-8 and J is TRBJ1-1, with D unclear. Germline CDR1 SGHVS, CDR2 FQNEAQ. Trimming took 4 bases from V and 11 from J, leaving 17 bases between them. The CDR3 has 13 residues. This CDR3 reads CASSSPPSRRAFF. The DNA of the CDR3 is TGTGCCAGCAGCTCTCCCCCCTCTCGGCGGGCTTTCTTT.

The table lists this clonotype with many counts. The genes are TRBV7-8 and TRBJ2-4, with D hard to call. Trimming removed 1 base at V and 6 bases at J, with 10 bases between. The length of the CDR3 is 14 residues. CDR1 and CDR2 (germline): SGHVS, FQNEAQ. As DNA, the CDR3 is TGTGCCAGCAGCTTAGTAGCAATGGGAAACATTCAGTACTTC. Amino acid sequence: CASSLVAMGNIQYF.

The sample holds one count of this clonotype. The chain is built from TRBV6-1 and TRBJ1-4; maybe TRBD1 (5 bases). CDR1 MNHNS and CDR2 SASEGT come from the germline V gene. The CDR3 has 13 amino acids. V lost 11 bases, J lost 0 bases, and 10 bases lay in between. The CDR3 is CAAGGSTNEKLFF. The CDR3 DNA sequence: TGTGCCGCCGGGGGATCAACTAATGAAAAACTGTTTTTT.

This clonotype has a handful of counts. J is TRBJ2-7 and V is TRBV28; D is unresolved. Per the germline V gene, CDR1 is MDHEN and CDR2 is SYDVKM. There are 12 residues in the CDR3. V dropped 6 bases and J dropped 2 bases, with 8 bases sitting between them. CDR3 coding DNA: TGTGCCAGCAGCTCGGCCCCCTACGAGCAGTACTTC. The encoded protein is CASSSAPYEQYF.

This clonotype was seen repeatedly, ten times or more. The V gene is TRBV7-2, the J gene TRBJ1-1; 11 bases are a match to TRBD1. Unmatched junction bases numbered 5, after V lost 1 base and J lost 4 bases. Germline V gene data show CDR1 as SGHTA and CDR2 as FQGNSA. The CDR3 totals 16 residues. The CDR3 loop reads CASSLGDRGMSTEAFF. CDR3 DNA: TGTGCCAGCAGCTTAGGGGACAGGGGGATGAGCACTGAAGCTTTCTTT.

The rearrangement uses TRBV5-4 and TRBJ2-6; possibly TRBD2 for D (5 bases). Germline CDR1 and CDR2: SGHNT and YYREEE (reference sequence). The CDR3 is 16 residues long. The V end was cut by 0 bases, the J end by 4 bases, with 11 bases between. The CDR3 protein is CASSLGGESGANVLTF. CDR3 coding DNA: TGTGCCAGCAGCTTGGGTGGGGAGTCGGGGGCCAACGTCCTGACTTTC.